This T cell receptor beta chain was sequenced for a study of cytomegalovirus exposure and HLA in healthy donors. The study, taken as a whole, reports: Testing in vitro showed a few CMV-associated chains specific for CMV antigens.

In this sample, this clone turned up a few times. What it recognizes is unknown. With V trimmed by 2 bases and J by 8 bases, 7 bases remained unmatched. CDR3 length equals 15 residues. Per the germline V gene, CDR1 is WNHNN and CDR2 is SYGVQD (reference sequence). Vbeta (60) and Jbeta (13) primers were used in the PCR. Libraries were prepared by immunoSEQ multiplex PCR; TCRdb keeps only in-frame clonotypes and omits some of them. The table includes around 150,000 clones, 80% to 85% detected once. This clonotype originated in a woman aged 45-59 years in good health and CMV-seropositive. Material for sequencing was PBMCs. V gene TRBV10-1 combines with J gene TRBJ2-1; 9 bases map to TRBD2. The CDR3 here is CASSEGGAGGHEQFF. The CDR3 DNA sequence: TGCGCCAGCAGTGAGGGGGGAGCGGGAGGACATGAGCAGTTCTTC.